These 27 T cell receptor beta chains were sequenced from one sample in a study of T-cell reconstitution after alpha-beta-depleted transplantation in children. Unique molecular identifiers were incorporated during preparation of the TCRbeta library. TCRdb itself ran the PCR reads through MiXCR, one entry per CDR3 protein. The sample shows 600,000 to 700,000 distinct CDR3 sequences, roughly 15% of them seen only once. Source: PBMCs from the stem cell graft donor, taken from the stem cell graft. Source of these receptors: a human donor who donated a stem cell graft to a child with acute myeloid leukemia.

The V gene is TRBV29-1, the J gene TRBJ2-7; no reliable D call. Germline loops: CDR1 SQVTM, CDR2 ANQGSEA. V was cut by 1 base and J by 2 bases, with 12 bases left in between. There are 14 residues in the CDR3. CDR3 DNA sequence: TGCAGCGTTGAAGCCCCTGGACCGCCCTACGAGCAGTACTTC. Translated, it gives CSVEAPGPPYEQYF.

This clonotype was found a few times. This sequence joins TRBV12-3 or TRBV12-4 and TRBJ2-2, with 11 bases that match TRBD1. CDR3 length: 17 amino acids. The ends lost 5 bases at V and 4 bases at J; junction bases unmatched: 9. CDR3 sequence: CASSPKDRGRATGELFF. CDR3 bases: TGTGCCAGCAGTCCGAAGGACAGGGGGCGCGCCACCGGGGAGCTGTTTTTT.

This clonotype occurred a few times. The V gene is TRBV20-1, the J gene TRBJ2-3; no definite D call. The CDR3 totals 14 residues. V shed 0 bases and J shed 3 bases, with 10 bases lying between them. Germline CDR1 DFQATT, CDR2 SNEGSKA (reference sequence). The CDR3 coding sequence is TGCAGTGCTAGAGATTGGCAGACAACAGATACGCAGTATTTT. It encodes CSARDWQTTDTQYF.

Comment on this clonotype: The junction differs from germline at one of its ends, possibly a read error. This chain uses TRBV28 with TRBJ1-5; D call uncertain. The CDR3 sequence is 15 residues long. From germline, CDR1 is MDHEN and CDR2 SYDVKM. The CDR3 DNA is TGTGCCAGCAGTTTCGGGCAAACCCCTAATCGGCCCCAGCATTTT. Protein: CASSFGQTPNRPQHF.

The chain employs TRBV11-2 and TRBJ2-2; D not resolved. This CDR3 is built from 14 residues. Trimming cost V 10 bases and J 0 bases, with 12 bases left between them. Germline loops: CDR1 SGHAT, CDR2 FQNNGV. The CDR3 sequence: CATSYSANTGELFF. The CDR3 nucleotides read TGTGCCACCTCATATTCCGCGAACACCGGGGAGCTGTTTTTT.

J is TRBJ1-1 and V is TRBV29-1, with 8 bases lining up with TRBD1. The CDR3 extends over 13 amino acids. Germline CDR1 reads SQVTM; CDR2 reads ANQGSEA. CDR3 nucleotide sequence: TGCGCAATGCAGGGGGCTCTGTACACTGAAGCTTTCTTT. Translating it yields CAMQGALYTEAFF.

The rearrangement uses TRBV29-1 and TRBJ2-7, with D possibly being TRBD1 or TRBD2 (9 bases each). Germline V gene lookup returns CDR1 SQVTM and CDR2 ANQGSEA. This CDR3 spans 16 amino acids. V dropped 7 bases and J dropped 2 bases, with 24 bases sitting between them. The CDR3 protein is CSGLSGRTGEAYEQYF. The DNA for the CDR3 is TGCAGCGGACTGAGCGGGAGGACAGGGGAAGCCTACGAGCAGTACTTC.

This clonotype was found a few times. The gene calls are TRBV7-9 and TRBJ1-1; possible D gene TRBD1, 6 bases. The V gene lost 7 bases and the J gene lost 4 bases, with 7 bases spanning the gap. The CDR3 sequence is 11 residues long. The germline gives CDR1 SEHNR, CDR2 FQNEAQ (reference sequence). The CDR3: CASTGVTEAFF. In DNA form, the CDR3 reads TGTGCCAGCACAGGGGTCACTGAAGCTTTCTTT. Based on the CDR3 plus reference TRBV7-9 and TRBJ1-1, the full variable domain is DTGVSQNPRHKITKRGQNVTFRCDPISEHNRLYWYRQTLGQGPEFLTYFQNEAQLEKSRLLSDRFSAERPKGSFSTLEIQRTEQGDSAMYLCASTGVTEAFFGQGTRLTVV.

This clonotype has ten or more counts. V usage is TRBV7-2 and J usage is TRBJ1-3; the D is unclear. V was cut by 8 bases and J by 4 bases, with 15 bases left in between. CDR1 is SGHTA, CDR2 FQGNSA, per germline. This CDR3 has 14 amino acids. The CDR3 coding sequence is TGTGCCAGCGGCGCGGGCTCGGCCGGAAACACCATATATTTT. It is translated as CASGAGSAGNTIYF.

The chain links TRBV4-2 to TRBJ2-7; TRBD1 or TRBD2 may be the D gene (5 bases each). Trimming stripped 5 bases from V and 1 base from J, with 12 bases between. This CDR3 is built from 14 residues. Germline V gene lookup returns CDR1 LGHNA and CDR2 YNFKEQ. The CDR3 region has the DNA TGTGCCAGCAGCTACGGGACGGTTTCCTACGAGCAGTACTTC. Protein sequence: CASSYGTVSYEQYF.

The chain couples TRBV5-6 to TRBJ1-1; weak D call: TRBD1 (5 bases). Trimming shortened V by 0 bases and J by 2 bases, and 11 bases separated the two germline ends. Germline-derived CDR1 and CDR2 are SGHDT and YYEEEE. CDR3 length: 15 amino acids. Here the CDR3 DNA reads TGTGCCAGCAGCTTGGGTCACGGGACCAACACTGAAGCTTTCTTT. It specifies CASSLGHGTNTEAFF.

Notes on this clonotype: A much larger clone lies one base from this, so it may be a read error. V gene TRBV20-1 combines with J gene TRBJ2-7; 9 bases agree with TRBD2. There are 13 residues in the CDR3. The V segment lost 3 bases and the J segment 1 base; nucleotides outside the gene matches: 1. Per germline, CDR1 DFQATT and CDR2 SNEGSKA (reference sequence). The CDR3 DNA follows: TGCAGTGCTAGTGCGGGGGGGTCCTACGAGCAGTACTTC. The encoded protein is CSASAGGSYEQYF.

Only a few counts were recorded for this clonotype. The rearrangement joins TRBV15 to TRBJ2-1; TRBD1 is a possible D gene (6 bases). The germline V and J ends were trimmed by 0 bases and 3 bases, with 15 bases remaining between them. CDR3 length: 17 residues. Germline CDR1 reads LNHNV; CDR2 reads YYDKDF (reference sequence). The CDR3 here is CATSRDLARGFYNEQFF. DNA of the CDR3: TGTGCCACCAGCAGAGATCTAGCCAGGGGTTTCTACAATGAGCAGTTCTTC.

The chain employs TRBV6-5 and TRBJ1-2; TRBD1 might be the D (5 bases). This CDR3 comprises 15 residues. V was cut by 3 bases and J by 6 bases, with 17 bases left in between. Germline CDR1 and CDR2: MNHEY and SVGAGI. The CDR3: CASSYPPGLSDGYTF. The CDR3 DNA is TGTGCCAGCAGTTATCCCCCGGGGCTATCGGATGGCTACACCTTC.

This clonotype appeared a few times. CDR3 bases: TGTGCCAGCAGCTTAGCATCGGGACAGACCCTCGAGACCCAGTACTTC. Its translation is CASSLASGQTLETQYF. V usage is TRBV7-2 and J usage is TRBJ2-5; 7 nucleotides align to TRBD1. CDR3 size: 16 residues. The ends lost 0 bases at V and 5 bases at J; junction bases unmatched: 9. Germline loops: CDR1 SGHTA, CDR2 FQGNSA.

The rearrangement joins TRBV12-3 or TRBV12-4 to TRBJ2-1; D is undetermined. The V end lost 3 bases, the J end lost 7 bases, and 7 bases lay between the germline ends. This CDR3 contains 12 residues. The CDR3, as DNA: TGTGCCAGCAGTTTGTCCTGGAATGAGCAGTTCTTC. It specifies CASSLSWNEQFF.

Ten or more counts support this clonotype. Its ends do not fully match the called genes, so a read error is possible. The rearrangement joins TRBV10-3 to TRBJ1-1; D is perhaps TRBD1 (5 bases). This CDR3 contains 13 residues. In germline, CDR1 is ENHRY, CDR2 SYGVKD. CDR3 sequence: CAFRWGVNTEAFF. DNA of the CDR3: TGTGCCTTCAGATGGGGGGTGAACACTGAAGCTTTCTTT.

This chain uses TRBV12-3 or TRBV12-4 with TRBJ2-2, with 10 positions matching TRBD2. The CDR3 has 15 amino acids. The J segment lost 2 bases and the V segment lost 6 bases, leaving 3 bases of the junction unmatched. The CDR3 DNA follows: TGTGCCAGCAGGCCTAGCGGGGGTAACACCGGGGAGCTGTTTTTT. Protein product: CASRPSGGNTGELFF.

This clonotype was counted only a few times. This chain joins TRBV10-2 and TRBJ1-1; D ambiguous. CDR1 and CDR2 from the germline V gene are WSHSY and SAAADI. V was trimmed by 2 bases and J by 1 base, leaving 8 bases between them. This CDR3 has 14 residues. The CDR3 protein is CASSELGRNTEAFF. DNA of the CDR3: TGCGCCAGCAGTGAGCTAGGGAGGAACACTGAAGCTTTCTTT.

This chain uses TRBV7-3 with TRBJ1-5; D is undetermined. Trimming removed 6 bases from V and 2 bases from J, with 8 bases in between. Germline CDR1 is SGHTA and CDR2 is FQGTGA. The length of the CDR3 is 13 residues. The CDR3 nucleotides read TGTGCCAGCAGTATGGACCGCAATCAGCCCCAGCATTTT. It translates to CASSMDRNQPQHF.

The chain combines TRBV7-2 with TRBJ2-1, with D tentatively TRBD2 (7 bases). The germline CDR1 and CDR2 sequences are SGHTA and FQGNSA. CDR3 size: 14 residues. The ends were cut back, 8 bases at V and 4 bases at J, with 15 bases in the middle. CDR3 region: CASVPGGGYNEQFF. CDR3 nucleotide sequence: TGTGCCAGCGTCCCGGGGGGCGGGTACAATGAGCAGTTCTTC.

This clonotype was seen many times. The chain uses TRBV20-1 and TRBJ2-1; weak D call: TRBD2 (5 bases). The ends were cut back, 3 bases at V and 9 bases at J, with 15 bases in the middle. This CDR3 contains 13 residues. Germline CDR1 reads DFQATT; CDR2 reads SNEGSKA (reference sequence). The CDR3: CSASASRFGEQFF. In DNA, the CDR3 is TGCAGTGCTAGCGCTAGCAGGTTCGGTGAGCAGTTCTTC.

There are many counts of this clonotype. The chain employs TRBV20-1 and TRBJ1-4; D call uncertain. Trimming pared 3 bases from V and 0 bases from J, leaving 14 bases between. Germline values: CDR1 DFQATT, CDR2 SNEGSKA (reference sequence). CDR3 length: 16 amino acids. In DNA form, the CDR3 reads TGCAGTGCTAGTTCCAGTTTACTCGCAACTAATGAAAAACTGTTTTTT. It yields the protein CSASSSLLATNEKLFF.

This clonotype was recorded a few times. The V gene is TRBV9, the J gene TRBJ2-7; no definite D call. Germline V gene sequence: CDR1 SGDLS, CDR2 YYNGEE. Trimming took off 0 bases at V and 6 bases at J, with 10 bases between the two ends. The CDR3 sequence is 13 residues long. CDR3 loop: CASSVDGQPEQYF. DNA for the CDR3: TGTGCCAGCAGCGTAGACGGGCAACCCGAGCAGTACTTC.

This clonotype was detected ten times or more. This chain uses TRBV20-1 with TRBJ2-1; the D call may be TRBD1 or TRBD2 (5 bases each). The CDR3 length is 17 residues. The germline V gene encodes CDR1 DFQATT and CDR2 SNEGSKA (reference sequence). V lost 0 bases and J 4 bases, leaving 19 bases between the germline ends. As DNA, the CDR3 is TGCAGTGCTAGAGATTGGGGGTCAGGAATGGTGTACAATGAGCAGTTCTTC. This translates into CSARDWGSGMVYNEQFF.

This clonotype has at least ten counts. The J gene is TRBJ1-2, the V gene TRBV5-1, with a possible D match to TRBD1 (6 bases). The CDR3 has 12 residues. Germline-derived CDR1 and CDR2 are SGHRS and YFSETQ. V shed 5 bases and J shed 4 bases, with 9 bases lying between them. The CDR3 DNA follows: TGCGCCAGCAGACAGGACAGCTATGGCTACACCTTC. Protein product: CASRQDSYGYTF.

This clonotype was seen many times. The CDR3, as DNA: TGTGCCATCAGCCTGGGACAGGGAAACTACGAGCAGTACTTC. It yields the protein CAISLGQGNYEQYF. V is TRBV10-3 and J is TRBJ2-7, with 9 bases fitting TRBD1. The J segment lost 3 bases and the V segment lost 6 bases, leaving 6 bases of the junction unmatched. Per germline, CDR1 ENHRY and CDR2 SYGVKD. The CDR3 runs 14 residues.